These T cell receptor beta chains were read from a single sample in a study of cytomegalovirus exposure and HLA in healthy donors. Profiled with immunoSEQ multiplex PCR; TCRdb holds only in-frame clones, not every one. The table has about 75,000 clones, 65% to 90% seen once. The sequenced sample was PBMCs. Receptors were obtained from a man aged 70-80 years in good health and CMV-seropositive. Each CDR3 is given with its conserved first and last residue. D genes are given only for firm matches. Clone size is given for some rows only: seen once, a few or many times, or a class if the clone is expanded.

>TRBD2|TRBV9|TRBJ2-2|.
TGTGCCAGCAGCCCCCACTCCGGACTAGCGGCAAACACCGGGGAGCTGTTTTTT
CASSPHSGLAANTGELFF
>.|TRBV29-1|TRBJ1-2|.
TGCAGCGTCCCCTTGCAGGGCTACTATGGCTACACCTTC
CSVPLQGYYGYTF
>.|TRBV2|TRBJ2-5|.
TGTGCCAGCATGCGTGAGGGCCAAGAGACCCAGTACTTC
CASMREGQETQYF
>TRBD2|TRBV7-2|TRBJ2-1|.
TGTGCCAGCAGCTTAGTTGCGGGAGACCCGAATGAGCAGTTCTTC
CASSLVAGDPNEQFF
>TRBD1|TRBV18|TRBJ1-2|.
TGTGCCAGCTCTCGTCCCGGGACAGGGATCTATGGCTACACCTTC
CASSRPGTGIYGYTF
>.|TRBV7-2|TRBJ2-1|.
TGTGCCAGCAGCCCGAAGGGGGGGCGGGAGCCATGGAATGAGCAGTTCTTC
CASSPKGGREPWNEQFF
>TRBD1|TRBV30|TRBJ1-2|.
TGTGCCTGGATAGGGACAGGGGGCCTTGGCTACACCTTC
CAWIGTGGLGYTF
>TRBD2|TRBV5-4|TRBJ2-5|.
TGTGCCAGCAGCTACGGGGGGGCCGGGAAGACCCAGTACTTC
CASSYGGAGKTQYF
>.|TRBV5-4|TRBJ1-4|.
TGTGCCAGCAGCTTGCGCGCACGGAGGAATGAAAAACTGTTTTTT
CASSLRARRNEKLFF
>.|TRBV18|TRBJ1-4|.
TGTGCCAGCTCACCACCGGGCCCTCCGGCCCAAAAACTGTTTTTT
CASSPPGPPAQKLFF
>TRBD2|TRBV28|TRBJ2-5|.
TGTGCCAGCACTAGCGGGAGAGGCGGAGAGACCCAGTACTTC
CASTSGRGGETQYF
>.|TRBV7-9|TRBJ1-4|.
TGTGCCAGCAGCTTAGGAGGTAGTGAAAAACTGTTTTTT
CASSLGGSEKLFF
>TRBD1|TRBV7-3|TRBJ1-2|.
TGTGCCAGCAGCTTAGGACAGGGACCTAACTATGGCTACACCTTC
CASSLGQGPNYGYTF
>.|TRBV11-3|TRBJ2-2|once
TGTGCCAGCAGCCTGTCGGGGGACACCGGGGAGCTGTTTTTT
CASSLSGDTGELFF
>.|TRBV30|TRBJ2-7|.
TGTGCCTTCAACGACAGGTCCTACGAGCAGTACTTC
CAFNDRSYEQYF
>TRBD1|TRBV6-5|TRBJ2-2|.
TGTGCCAGCAGAACACAGGGGGGTCGGGAGCTGTTTTTT
CASRTQGGRELFF
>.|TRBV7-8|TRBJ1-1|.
TGTGCCACACTGGAGGTTGGTGGGACTGAAGCTTTCTTT
CATLEVGGTEAFF
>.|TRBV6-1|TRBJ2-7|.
TGTGCCAGCAGTGAAGCGCAGATAACCAACGAGCAGTACTTC
CASSEAQITNEQYF
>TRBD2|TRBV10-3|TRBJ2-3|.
TGTGCCATCAGTGCCGGGACTAGCTTCACAGATACGCAGTATTTT
CAISAGTSFTDTQYF
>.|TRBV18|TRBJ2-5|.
TGTGCCAGCTCACCGGCAGATCAAGAGACCCAGTACTTC
CASSPADQETQYF
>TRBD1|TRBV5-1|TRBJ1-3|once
TGCGCCAGCAGCGGTGGGGGGACAGAGTTCTCTGGAAACACCATATATTTT
CASSGGGTEFSGNTIYF
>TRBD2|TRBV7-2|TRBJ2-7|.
TGTGCCAGCACCCGGGCGGCGGGGGGGCTTTACGAGCAGTACTTC
CASTRAAGGLYEQYF
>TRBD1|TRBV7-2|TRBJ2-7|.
TGTGCCAGCAGCTGGGACAGCATAACCTACGAGCAGTACTTC
CASSWDSITYEQYF
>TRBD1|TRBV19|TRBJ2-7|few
TGTGCCAGTAGTTCTAGGACAGGGGGGACCTACGAGCAGTACTTC
CASSSRTGGTYEQYF
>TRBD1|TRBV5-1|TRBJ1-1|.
TGCGCCAGCAGCCCGGAGCCAGGGGGCAGGACTGAAGCTTTCTTT
CASSPEPGGRTEAFF
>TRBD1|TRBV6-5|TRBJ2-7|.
TGTGCCAGCAGTAACGGACAGGGGGCTGTCTACGAGCAGTACTTC
CASSNGQGAVYEQYF
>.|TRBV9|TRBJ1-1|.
TGTGCCAGCAGTCCTGGTAGCCGGAAGGCGGGCACTGAAGCTTTCTTT
CASSPGSRKAGTEAFF
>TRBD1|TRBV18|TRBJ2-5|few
TGTGCCAGCTCATCCTCGTCTGGGACAGGCGAGACCCAGTACTTC
CASSSSSGTGETQYF
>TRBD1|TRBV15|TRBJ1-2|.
TGTGCCACCAGCCGAACAGGGGGGGGAGGCGATGGCTACACCTTC
CATSRTGGGGDGYTF
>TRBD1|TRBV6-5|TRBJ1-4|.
TGTGCCAGCTCCAGGACAGGTGATGAAAAACTGTTTTTT
CASSRTGDEKLFF
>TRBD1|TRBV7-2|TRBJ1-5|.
TGTGCCAGCAGCAGACAGGGTGATCAGCCCCAGCATTTT
CASSRQGDQPQHF
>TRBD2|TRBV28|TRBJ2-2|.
TGTGCCAGCATCGGAGGGAGGGCCTTCGGGGAGCTGTTTTTT
CASIGGRAFGELFF
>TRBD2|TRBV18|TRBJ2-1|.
TGTGCCAGCTCACTCCTCCCGACTAGCGGGGGGTCCAATGAGCAGTTCTTC
CASSLLPTSGGSNEQFF
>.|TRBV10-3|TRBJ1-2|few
TGTGCCATCAGTGAGTCAAGGGGGGGAGGCTACACCTTC
CAISESRGGGYTF
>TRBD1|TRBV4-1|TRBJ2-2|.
TGCGCCAGCAGCCTACCCGGGACAGGTGTCACCGGGGAGCTGTTTTTT
CASSLPGTGVTGELFF
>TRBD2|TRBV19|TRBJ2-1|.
TGTGCCAGTAGTACCGGACGGCTAGCGGGGGGGGAGCAGTTCTTC
CASSTGRLAGGEQFF
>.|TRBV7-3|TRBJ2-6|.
TGTGCCAGCAGCTCCAGGTCGGGAGCTGGGGCCAACGTCCTGACTTTC
CASSSRSGAGANVLTF
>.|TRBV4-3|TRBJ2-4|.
TGCGCCAGCAGCCAGCAGACAAGGGAGGTGAACATTCAGTACTTC
CASSQQTREVNIQYF
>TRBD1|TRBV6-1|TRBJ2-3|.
TGTGCCAGCCCTAACAGGGGATGGACAGATACGCAGTATTTT
CASPNRGWTDTQYF
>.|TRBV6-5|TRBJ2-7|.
TGTGCCAGCAGTTACAGTAGGGGCTACGAGCAGTACTTC
CASSYSRGYEQYF
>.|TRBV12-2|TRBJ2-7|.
TGTGCAAGTCGCTTTAGGCAAACGGAGTACGAGCAGTACTTC
CASRFRQTEYEQYF
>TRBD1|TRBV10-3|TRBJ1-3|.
TGTGCCATCAGTGAGGGGACAGGGTCGCTAAACACCATATATTTT
CAISEGTGSLNTIYF
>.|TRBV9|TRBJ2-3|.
TGTGCCAGCAGCGTTAGCGGCCTCACTGGAGATACGCAGTATTTT
CASSVSGLTGDTQYF
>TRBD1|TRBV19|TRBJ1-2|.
TGTGCCAGTAGTTCGGTCACCCAGGGGGCTCCTGGCTACACCTTC
CASSSVTQGAPGYTF
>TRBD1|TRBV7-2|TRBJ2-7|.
TGTGCCAGCAGCTCGAGGGGGCTGGCTATGTCGGGGGAGCAGTACTTC
CASSSRGLAMSGEQYF
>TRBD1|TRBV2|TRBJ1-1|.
TGTGCCAGCAGTGCGGAGACAGGGGTTCAAGCTTTCTTT
CASSAETGVQAFF
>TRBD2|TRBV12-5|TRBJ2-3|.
TGTGCTAGTGGCTTGGTACTATGGACTAGCGGGGGAAGCACAGATACGCAGTATTTT
CASGLVLWTSGGSTDTQYF
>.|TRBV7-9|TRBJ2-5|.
TGTGCCAGCAGAACTACAGGGTTGGGGGAGACCCAGTACTTC
CASRTTGLGETQYF
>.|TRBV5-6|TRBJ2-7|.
TGTGCCAGCAGCTTGGGCGGCCACTACGAGCAGTACTTC
CASSLGGHYEQYF
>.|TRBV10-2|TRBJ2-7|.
TGCGCCAGCAGGACGAGCGACGGAACCGTTTACGAGCAGTACTTC
CASRTSDGTVYEQYF
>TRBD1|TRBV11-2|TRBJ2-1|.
TGTGCCAGCAGCTTGCGGGGGACAGGGGGCAATGAGCAGTTCTTC
CASSLRGTGGNEQFF
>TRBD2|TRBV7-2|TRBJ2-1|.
TGTGCCAGCAGCCTACGGACTAGTTCCAGTGAGCAGTTCTTC
CASSLRTSSSEQFF
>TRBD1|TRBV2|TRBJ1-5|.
TGTGCCAGCAGTGAGGACAGGGGTAGCAATCAGCCCCAGCATTTT
CASSEDRGSNQPQHF
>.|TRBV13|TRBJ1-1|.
TGTGCCAGCAGCTTGACTTTTAGCACTGAAGCTTTCTTT
CASSLTFSTEAFF
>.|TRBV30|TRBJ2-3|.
TGTGCCTGGAGGGGCTCCGGGGGTACGCAGTATTTT
CAWRGSGGTQYF
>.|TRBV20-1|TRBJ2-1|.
TGCAGTGCTACCTTTTACAATGAGCAGTTCTTC
CSATFYNEQFF
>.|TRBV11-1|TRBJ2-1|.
TGTGCCAGCAGCTTAGGACCCGGTTCAGGTTGGAATGAGCAGTTCTTC
CASSLGPGSGWNEQFF
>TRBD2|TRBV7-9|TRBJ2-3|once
TGTGCCAGCAGCGTATCGGGACTAGCGGTGGATACGCAGTATTTT
CASSVSGLAVDTQYF
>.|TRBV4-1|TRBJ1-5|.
TGCGCCAGCAGTCAACAGGGTTCCAATCAGCCCCAGCATTTT
CASSQQGSNQPQHF
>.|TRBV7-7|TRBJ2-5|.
TGTGCTAGCAGCAGATACAGGGTGAGAGAGAAGACCCAGTACTTC
CASSRYRVREKTQYF